Listed here are 2 T cell receptor beta chains from one sample, sequenced in a study of T cell changes during pregnancy in multiple sclerosis. The method was immunoSEQ multiplex PCR; TCRdb's version includes in-frame clones alone and lacks a portion of them. The table lists approximately 85,000 clones, just over 90% of them singletons, with roughly 2.5% in the top ten. The source was peripheral blood, collected in the first trimester of pregnancy. These receptors were taken from a female donor with multiple sclerosis, enrolled in a pregnancy study.

In regard to this clone: One end of the junction fails to match germline, which may point to a read error. The CDR3 DNA reads TGCAGCGTAGAAGCCCGAGAGGAGCAGTATTTT. Encoded protein: CSVEAREEQYF. The chain employs TRBV29-1 and TRBJ2-3; D is ambiguous. Looked up from germline, CDR1 is SQVTM and CDR2 is ANQGSEA. This CDR3 comprises 11 residues.

This chain connects TRBV7-3 to TRBJ2-3, with 8 bases that match TRBD1. Per the germline V gene, CDR1 is SGHTA and CDR2 is FQGTGA. The CDR3 consists of 15 residues. V lost 3 bases to trimming and J lost 3 bases; unmatched junction nucleotides: 5. The CDR3 spells CASSFDRGRTDTQYF. The CDR3 coding sequence is TGTGCCAGCAGCTTCGACAGGGGAAGGACAGATACGCAGTATTTT.